The entry below gives a single T cell receptor (beta chain) sequence along with its context. This sample is drawn from a study of technical replicates of blood from several donors. V lost 4 bases, J lost 2 bases, and 5 bases stayed unmatched. The CDR3 runs 14 residues. Germline V gene sequence: CDR1 SGHKS, CDR2 YYEKEE (reference sequence). The table came from immunoSEQ multiplex PCR; TCRdb's copy has only in-frame clones and leaves some out. This sample has about 88,000 clones; 95% occur once, and the top ten carry roughly 0.35%. J is TRBJ2-5 and V is TRBV5-5; 7 nucleotides line up with TRBD2. This receptor was identified in a human donor in good health. Sequences were obtained from T cells isolated from PBMCs. CDR3 in DNA: TGTGCCAGCAGCCTCCTTAGCGGGCAAGAGACCCAGTACTTC. It codes for CASSLLSGQETQYF.